One sample yielded the 32 T cell receptor beta chains listed below, sequenced in a study of immune cell composition in non-small cell lung cancer. Measured with immunoSEQ multiplex PCR; TCRdb has only the in-frame clones, and not every one. This table holds some 13,000 clones, around three quarters found once. The source material was lung tumor tissue. These receptors all come from a human donor with non-small cell lung cancer.

V usage is TRBV30 and J usage is TRBJ1-4; D ambiguous. V was clipped by 0 bases and J by 7 bases, with 21 bases between them. CDR3 length equals 17 residues. Germline V gene data show CDR1 as GTSNPN and CDR2 as SVGIG (reference sequence). DNA of the CDR3: TGTGCCTGGAGTGTATTAGGTCGGGGAGGTCGAGGTGAAAAACTGTTTTTT. This translates into CAWSVLGRGGRGEKLFF.

V is TRBV5-6 and J is TRBJ2-6, with TRBD1 matching over 8 bases. The junction had 11 bases not matched to a gene; V was cut back by 3 bases and J by 0 bases. The CDR3 has 19 amino acids. Germline CDR1 and CDR2: SGHDT and YYEEEE. Here the CDR3 reads CASSWRTGSAASGANVLTF. CDR3 sequence (DNA): TGTGCCAGCAGCTGGCGGACAGGGTCCGCGGCCTCTGGGGCCAACGTCCTGACTTTC.

This sequence joins TRBV7-8 and TRBJ2-7, with 8 bases identical to TRBD2. V was pared by 3 bases and J by 3 bases, with 4 bases of the junction left unmatched. Per the germline V gene, CDR1 is SGHVS and CDR2 is FQNEAQ. The CDR3 runs to 14 residues. CDR3 DNA sequence: TGTGCCAGCAGCTTCGTAGCGGGGAGCTACGAGCAGTACTTC. Residues: CASSFVAGSYEQYF.

This chain uses TRBV4-2 with TRBJ2-1; 8 bases align to TRBD2. J lost 9 bases, V lost 1 base, and 8 bases had no gene match. Germline CDR1 LGHNA, CDR2 YNFKEQ. The CDR3 contains 15 residues. CDR3 in DNA: TGTGCCAGCAGCCAAGGAGGGACTAGGCATGGTGAGCAGTTCTTC. It specifies CASSQGGTRHGEQFF.

The chain links TRBV14 to TRBJ2-2, with TRBD2 matching over 9 bases. Germline lookup yields CDR1 SGHDN and CDR2 FVKESK. This CDR3 is built from 15 residues. The ends lost 2 bases at V and 4 bases at J; junction bases unmatched: 2. The CDR3 sequence: CASSQLAGSTGELFF. The CDR3 bases are TGTGCCAGCAGCCAACTAGCGGGAAGCACCGGGGAGCTGTTTTTT.

The J gene is TRBJ1-4, the V gene TRBV7-9; the match to TRBD1 covers 8 bases. Germline V gene data show CDR1 as SEHNR and CDR2 as FQNEAQ (reference sequence). The CDR3 is 12 residues long. Losses at the gene ends were 9 bases for V and 5 bases for J; bases not matched to a gene: 2. The CDR3 DNA reads TGTGCCAGTGACAGGGGAAATGAAAAACTGTTTTTT. This translates into CASDRGNEKLFF.

In its sample, this clone was seen a few times. This chain uses TRBV5-8 with TRBJ2-2; D remains unclear. The CDR3 runs 14 residues. Trimming took off 0 bases at V and 7 bases at J, with 10 bases between the two ends. CDR1 is SGHTS and CDR2 is YDEGEE in the germline V gene. The CDR3 protein is CASSLANSHGELFF. As DNA, the CDR3 is TGTGCCAGCAGCTTGGCCAACAGCCACGGGGAGCTGTTTTTT.

This chain connects TRBV14 to TRBJ1-1; tentatively, D is TRBD1 (5 bases). Germline values: CDR1 SGHDN, CDR2 FVKESK. The V and J ends lost 6 bases and 0 bases respectively, with 17 bases between them. This CDR3 contains 16 residues. The CDR3 DNA is TGTGCCAGCAGACCGGTCGGGGACTCTTTGAACACTGAAGCTTTCTTT. This sequence encodes CASRPVGDSLNTEAFF.

This rearrangement joins TRBV28 to TRBJ2-1; D is perhaps TRBD1 (6 bases). CDR3 length: 13 amino acids. Trimming pared 9 bases from V and 9 bases from J, leaving 18 bases between. Per germline, CDR1 MDHEN and CDR2 SYDVKM. CDR3 coding DNA: TGTGCCAGTGGGACAACAGGTTATGCTGAGCAGTTCTTC. Its translation is CASGTTGYAEQFF.

The table lists this clone with a count of one. The chain has TRBV19 and TRBJ2-4; tentative D call: TRBD1 (6 bases). CDR1 and CDR2 (germline): LNHDA, SQIVND (reference sequence). The CDR3 length is 15 residues. V was cut by 2 bases and J by 4 bases, with 12 bases left in between. CDR3 nucleotides: TGTGCCAGTAGTATACAGGGGAGTCGTAAAAACATTCAGTACTTC. It yields the protein CASSIQGSRKNIQYF.

The rearrangement links TRBV13 to TRBJ2-3; TRBD2 matches 7 bases. The germline gives CDR1 PRHDT, CDR2 FYEKMQ (reference sequence). The V and J ends lost 5 bases and 0 bases, in that order; junction bases with no gene match: 8. The CDR3 runs 16 residues. The CDR3 here is CASSPGGGASTDTQYF. The CDR3 DNA is TGTGCCAGCAGCCCCGGCGGGGGAGCTAGCACAGATACGCAGTATTTT. Based on the CDR3 plus reference TRBV13 and TRBJ2-3, the full variable domain is AAGVIQSPRHLIKEKRETATLKCYPIPRHDTVYWYQQGPGQDPQFLISFYEKMQSDKGSIPDRFSAQQFSDYHSELNMSSLELGDSALYFCASSPGGGASTDTQYFGPGTRLTVL.

The CDR3 loop is CASSQDLGQGIYEQYF. CDR3 coding DNA: TGCGCCAGCAGCCAAGATCTGGGACAGGGAATCTACGAGCAGTACTTC. The chain recombines TRBV4-1 with TRBJ2-7; 9 bases match TRBD1. V gave up 0 bases and J gave up 3 bases; unmatched junction bases: 6. Germline lookup yields CDR1 MGHRA and CDR2 YSYEKL. This CDR3 is built from 16 residues.

This chain links TRBV28 with TRBJ1-1; TRBD1 aligns across 7 bases. In germline, CDR1 is MDHEN, CDR2 SYDVKM. This CDR3 has 17 residues. The J segment lost 3 bases and the V segment lost 8 bases, leaving 18 bases of the junction unmatched. The DNA for the CDR3 is TGTGCCAGCGTATCCGCAGGGGGAAACAAATACTACACTGAAGCTTTCTTT. It specifies CASVSAGGNKYYTEAFF. Full variable domain (remainder filled in from reference TRBV28 and TRBJ1-1): DVKVTQSSRYLVKRTGEKVFLECVQDMDHENMFWYRQDPGLGLRLIYFSYDVKMKEKGDIPEGYSVSREKKERFSLILESASTNQTSMYLCASVSAGGNKYYTEAFFGQGTRLTVV.

This chain joins TRBV7-2 and TRBJ2-7, with 7 nucleotides matching TRBD2. Germline V gene data show CDR1 as SGHTA and CDR2 as FQGNSA. The length of the CDR3 is 15 residues. With V trimmed by 4 bases and J by 9 bases, 15 bases remained unmatched. CDR3 loop: CASSSEGAGVRRQYF. The CDR3, as DNA: TGTGCCAGCAGCTCGGAAGGGGCGGGGGTTCGGAGGCAGTACTTC.

The rearrangement links TRBV6-1 to TRBJ1-1, with 7 nucleotides matching TRBD1. Germline trimming cut 7 bases from V and 5 bases from J; bases unmatched to any gene: 7. The CDR3 is 13 residues long. Germline assignment: CDR1 MNHNS and CDR2 SASEGT. The CDR3 sequence is CASTRQGLTEAFF. CDR3 in DNA: TGTGCCAGCACTAGACAGGGATTAACTGAAGCTTTCTTT.

This clone was counted between two and nine times. The V gene is TRBV27, the J gene TRBJ1-5; 9 positions agree with TRBD1. CDR1 is MNHEY, CDR2 SMNVEV, per germline (reference sequence). V trimming: 6 bases; J trimming: 3 bases; junction bases outside the gene matches: 15. This CDR3 is 18 amino acids long. CDR3 region: CASSPRGQGMYYNQPQHF. As DNA, the CDR3 is TGTGCCAGCAGCCCGCGAGGACAGGGGATGTACTACAATCAGCCCCAGCATTTT.

This chain uses TRBV5-4 with TRBJ2-5; 9 bases line up with TRBD1. The trim removed 0 bases at V and 3 bases at J, leaving 3 bases unmatched. The CDR3 runs 15 residues. Germline CDR1 reads SGHNT; CDR2 reads YYREEE (reference sequence). The CDR3 DNA reads as TGTGCCAGCAGCTTGGCCGGGACAGGGAAAGAGACCCAGTACTTC. It is translated as CASSLAGTGKETQYF. The complete variable domain, with remaining parts taken from reference TRBV5-4 and TRBJ2-5, reads ETGVTQSPTHLIKTRGQQVTLRCSSQSGHNTVSWYQQALGQGPQFIFQYYREEENGRGNFPPRFSGLQFPNYSSELNVNALELDDSALYLCASSLAGTGKETQYFGPGTRLLVL.

This clone came up once. The J gene is TRBJ1-1, the V gene TRBV5-1; 9 nucleotides match TRBD1. CDR3 size: 17 residues. V was pared by 0 bases and J by 1 base, with 7 bases of the junction left unmatched. Germline V gene sequence: CDR1 SGHRS, CDR2 YFSETQ. CDR3 in DNA: TGCGCCAGCAGCTTGGGGGGCCAACAGGGGGCGAACACTGAAGCTTTCTTT. This translates into CASSLGGQQGANTEAFF.

This rearrangement joins TRBV6-4 to TRBJ1-1; 10 positions match TRBD1. The germline V gene encodes CDR1 MRHNA and CDR2 SNTAGT. This CDR3 has 15 residues. V shed 4 bases, J shed 4 bases, and the junction held 6 bases outside the gene matches. The CDR3 sequence: CASSAKGQGSTEAFF. CDR3 coding DNA: TGTGCCAGCAGTGCTAAGGGACAGGGGAGCACTGAAGCTTTCTTT.

This chain uses TRBV2 with TRBJ1-2; 8 positions match TRBD1. V gave up 3 bases and J gave up 1 base; unmatched junction bases: 13. CDR1 is SNHLY and CDR2 is FYNNEI in the germline V gene. There are 18 residues in the CDR3. The CDR3 loop reads CASSEVPGQGYYNYGYTF. The CDR3 coding sequence is TGTGCCAGCAGTGAGGTCCCAGGACAGGGCTACTATAACTATGGCTACACCTTC.

The chain has TRBV6-1 and TRBJ1-5, with 11 nucleotides matching TRBD1. The V segment lost 4 bases and the J segment 1 base; nucleotides outside the gene matches: 3. In germline, CDR1 is MNHNS, CDR2 SASEGT. This CDR3 is 16 amino acids long. For the CDR3, the DNA is TGTGCCAGCAGTGGCCGGGACAGGGGGAGCAATCAGCCCCAGCATTTT. Translating gives CASSGRDRGSNQPQHF.

The J gene is TRBJ1-5, the V gene TRBV7-2; no clear D. There are 13 residues in the CDR3. V was clipped by 2 bases and J by 5 bases, with 7 bases between them. Germline-derived CDR1 and CDR2 are SGHTA and FQGNSA. The CDR3 spells CASSLRVHQPQHF. Here the CDR3 DNA reads TGTGCCAGCAGCTTACGGGTACATCAGCCCCAGCATTTT.

This clone was seen a single time. This sequence joins TRBV29-1 and TRBJ2-3; 10 bases align to TRBD2. V lost 0 bases and J lost 6; bases outside the gene matches: 15. This CDR3 spans 18 amino acids. Per the germline V gene, CDR1 is SQVTM and CDR2 is ANQGSEA. The CDR3 DNA follows: TGCAGCGTTGAAGAGAAAGTATCTAGCGGGAGCCCTTGGGATACGCAGTATTTT. Translating gives CSVEEKVSSGSPWDTQYF.

V gene TRBV6-1 combines with J gene TRBJ2-7; perhaps TRBD1 as D (5 bases). The CDR3 is 14 residues long. Trimming stripped 5 bases from V and 2 bases from J, with 13 bases between. CDR1 and CDR2 (germline): MNHNS, SASEGT. The CDR3 is CASSRLRGTYEQYF. CDR3 in DNA: TGTGCCAGCAGTAGGCTTAGGGGTACCTACGAGCAGTACTTC.

V gene TRBV2 combines with J gene TRBJ1-1; D gene unclear. The ends were cut back, 7 bases at V and 0 bases at J, with 12 bases in the middle. Germline-derived CDR1 and CDR2 are SNHLY and FYNNEI. This CDR3 has 14 amino acids. CDR3 in DNA: TGTGCCAGCACCATCAGGCTTATGAACACTGAAGCTTTCTTT. It is translated as CASTIRLMNTEAFF. The full variable domain, completed using reference TRBV2 and TRBJ1-1, is EPEVTQTPSHQVTQMGQEVILRCVPISNHLYFYWYRQILGQKVEFLVSFYNNEISEKSEIFDDQFSVERPDGSNFTLKIRSTKLEDSAMYFCASTIRLMNTEAFFGQGTRLTVV.

This chain connects TRBV7-3 to TRBJ2-1, with D perhaps TRBD1 (6 bases). The CDR3 loop spans 17 amino acids. The germline gives CDR1 SGHTA, CDR2 FQGTGA. Trimming removed 1 base from V and 7 bases from J, with 20 bases in between. In nucleotides, the CDR3 is TGTGCCAGCAGCTTAAGTATGGGGGCCGCCAGGATGAATGAGCAGTTCTTC. Translation: CASSLSMGAARMNEQFF.

This chain uses TRBV5-5 with TRBJ2-7, with D perhaps matching TRBD1 (6 bases). V lost 0 bases and J lost 2, with 12 bases in between. This CDR3 is built from 15 residues. Germline V CDR1 and CDR2: SGHKS, YYEKEE (reference sequence). In DNA, the CDR3 is TGTGCCAGCAGCTTGGTACAGGGAAAACCCTACGAGCAGTACTTC. Translating it yields CASSLVQGKPYEQYF.

This clone was seen only a few times. This chain uses TRBV4-1 with TRBJ1-3, with D possibly being TRBD1 (5 bases). The length of the CDR3 is 16 residues. Germline CDR1 MGHRA, CDR2 YSYEKL. Trimming removed 4 bases at V and 4 bases at J, with 17 bases between. CDR3 loop: CASSPSDSPAGNTIYF. CDR3 coding DNA: TGCGCCAGCAGCCCTTCTGACAGCCCGGCGGGAAACACCATATATTTT.

The CDR3 nucleotides are TGTGCCAGCAGCCCGGGACAGGGGAATGAAAAACTGTTTTTT. It is translated as CASSPGQGNEKLFF. This rearrangement joins TRBV2 to TRBJ1-4; 10 nucleotides line up with TRBD1. With 6 bases clipped from V and 5 bases from J, the junction kept 3 bases outside the gene matches. CDR1 SNHLY and CDR2 FYNNEI come from the germline V gene. There are 14 residues in the CDR3.

The genes are TRBV30 and TRBJ2-7; 7 bases are shared with TRBD2. Germline-derived CDR1 and CDR2 are GTSNPN and SVGIG (reference sequence). Trimming cost V 3 bases and J 1 base; bases outside gene matches: 6. CDR3 length: 14 residues. DNA of the CDR3: TGTGCCTGGAGGGGCGGGAGAACATCCTACGAGCAGTACTTC. This sequence encodes CAWRGGRTSYEQYF.

This clone came up once. This chain connects TRBV5-6 to TRBJ1-4, with D unresolved. The V gene lost 2 bases and the J gene lost 4 bases, with 9 bases spanning the gap. Germline-derived CDR1 and CDR2 are SGHDT and YYEEEE. The CDR3 runs 14 residues. DNA for the CDR3: TGTGCCAGCAGCTTCCGGAGTTTTAATGAAAAACTGTTTTTT. Residues: CASSFRSFNEKLFF. Based on the CDR3 plus reference TRBV5-6 and TRBJ1-4, the full variable domain is DAGVTQSPTHLIKTRGQQVTLRCSPKSGHDTVSWYQQALGQGPQFIFQYYEEEERQRGNFPDRFSGHQFPNYSSELNVNALLLGDSALYLCASSFRSFNEKLFFGSGTQLSVL.

V gene TRBV5-1 combines with J gene TRBJ2-5; a weak D match, TRBD2 (5 bases). V gave up 0 bases and J gave up 2 bases, with 14 bases separating them. The germline CDR1 and CDR2 sequences are SGHRS and YFSETQ. CDR3 length: 16 amino acids. In nucleotides, the CDR3 is TGCGCCAGCAGCTTGGGCCAGCGCCCGGGGCAAGAGACCCAGTACTTC. Its protein is CASSLGQRPGQETQYF. The whole variable domain, filled in from reference TRBV5-1 and TRBJ2-5, reads KAGVTQTPRYLIKTRGQQVTLSCSPISGHRSVSWYQQTPGQGLQFLFEYFSETQRNKGNFPGRFSGRQFSNSRSEMNVSTLELGDSALYLCASSLGQRPGQETQYFGPGTRLLVL.